One sample yielded the 7 T cell receptor beta chains listed below, sequenced in a study of T cell responses to AZD1222 COVID-19 vaccine (dated by TCRdb to about 2021). According to the study, the label for this sample's time point signals: baseline before first vaccination. The library was obtained by the immunoSEQ multiplex PCR assay. TCRdb took over this immuneACCESS table, retaining in-frame rearrangements with V and J assigned. Such tables are incomplete; in checked studies, under half of the missing clones stem from an unresolved V gene, and the remainder is unexplained. Across this sample there are about 68,000 clones, with 88% seen only once. Roughly 7.4% of the sample lies in the top ten. The sequencing used peripheral blood, collected on day 0 of AZD1222 vaccination. All receptors come from an adult in good health.

This chain uses TRBV6-1 with TRBJ1-4; D is unresolved. Germline V gene data show CDR1 as MNHNS and CDR2 as SASEGT. The V end lost 2 bases, the J end lost 5 bases, and 9 bases lay between the germline ends. CDR3 length: 14 amino acids. CDR3 coding DNA: TGTGCCAGCAGTGAATACGGTGTAAATGAAAAACTGTTTTTT. It encodes CASSEYGVNEKLFF.

J is TRBJ2-7 and V is TRBV28; the match to TRBD1 covers 8 bases. The CDR3 sequence is 14 residues long. V lost 5 bases, J lost 5 bases, and 8 bases stayed unmatched. The germline CDR1 and CDR2 sequences are MDHEN and SYDVKM. The DNA for the CDR3 is TGTGCCAGCAGTGATGGGACAGGTAATGACGAGCAGTACTTC. Encoded protein: CASSDGTGNDEQYF.

The genes are TRBV3-1 (or the pseudogene TRBV3-2) and TRBJ1-2; 10 bases are a match to TRBD1. Germline CDR1 and CDR2: LGHDT and YNNKEL (reference sequence). The CDR3 runs to 17 residues. V lost 3 bases and J lost 3; bases outside the gene matches: 10. The CDR3 coding sequence is TGTGCCAGCAGCCACCCCCCCGGACAGGGGGGGTACTATGGCTACACCTTC. Translation gives CASSHPPGQGGYYGYTF.

The chain has TRBV29-1 and TRBJ2-7, with TRBD1 matching over 7 bases. The CDR3 consists of 11 residues. Trimming at V came to 6 bases and at J to 6 bases, leaving 5 bases not matched to a gene. Germline V gene sequence: CDR1 SQVTM, CDR2 ANQGSEA. As DNA, the CDR3 is TGCAGCGTATCTTCAGGGGGCGAGCAGTACTTC. Translated, it gives CSVSSGGEQYF.

This chain connects TRBV21-1 to TRBJ2-2. TRBV21-1 is classified as a pseudogene. The CDR3 contains 15 residues. The CDR3: CASSKRQAATGELFF. CDR3 coding DNA: TGTGCCAGCAGCAAGCGTCAGGCGGCGACCGGGGAGCTGTTTTTT.

The genes are TRBV19 and TRBJ2-1, with D hard to call. The CDR3 spans 16 residues. Per the germline V gene, CDR1 is LNHDA and CDR2 is SQIVND (reference sequence). Trimming pared 3 bases from V and 5 bases from J, leaving 17 bases between. The CDR3 is CASSIIEIGIDNEQFF. In nucleotides, the CDR3 is TGTGCCAGTAGTATCATAGAGATAGGGATTGACAATGAGCAGTTCTTC. The full variable domain, in which reference TRBV19 and TRBJ2-1 provide the parts outside the CDR3, is DGGITQSPKYLFRKEGQNVTLSCEQNLNHDAMYWYRQDPGQGLRLIYYSQIVNDFQKGDIAEGYSVSREKKESFPLTVTSAQKNPTAFYLCASSIIEIGIDNEQFFGPGTRLTVL.

The J gene is TRBJ1-2, the V gene TRBV30; the match to TRBD1 covers 9 bases. The CDR3 covers 14 residues. J was trimmed by 4 bases and V by 2 bases; bases with no gene match: 5. CDR1 is GTSNPN, CDR2 SVGIG, per germline (reference sequence). The CDR3 bases are TGTGCCTGGAGTAAAACAGGGGGCGTCTATGGCTACACCTTC. Translation: CAWSKTGGVYGYTF.